This record covers a single T cell receptor (beta chain). This may be a read error, as it is one base from a much larger clone. The CDR3 contains 13 residues. Germline lookup yields CDR1 GTSNPN and CDR2 SVGIG (reference sequence). The data stem from a study of regulatory T cells in long-lasting Graves disease. Arm-PCR of CDR3 regions with iRepertoire HTBI primers generated TCR beta libraries. MiXCR, run by TCRdb on the multiplex PCR reads, gives a single entry per CDR3 protein. The table lists more than 450,000 distinct CDR3 sequences, under 20% of them singletons. The time point denotes: newly diagnosed GD, antithyroid drugs for less than 3 months. RNA from PBMCs was the source of the TCR library. The same sample was also studied in work on T cells in Graves' hyperthyroidism and ophthalmopathy. From that study: Uncontrolled infection, other autoimmune disease, pregnancy or lactation disqualified patients from enrolment.

The chain is built from TRBV30 and TRBJ2-1; maybe TRBD2 (5 bases). The DNA end is more similar to TRBJ2-7, so the J call may be wrong. The sequencing used peripheral blood mononuclear cells (PBMCs), collected at new diagnosis, from a patient treated with antithyroid drugs. The sequence derives from a middle-aged man with Graves disease. CDR3 coding DNA: TGTGCCTGGAGTGTACGGAACGGGAAGGAGCAGTACTTC. This codes for CAWSVRNGKEQYF.